Below, 29 T cell receptor beta chains from the same sample are listed, as sequenced in a study of regulatory T cells in long-lasting Graves disease. Indicated time point: persistent/refractory GD, antithyroid drugs over 5 years with positive TRAb. Preparation of the TCR library used RNA extracted from PBMCs. Arm-PCR of CDR3 regions and iRepertoire HTBI primers were used to build TCR beta libraries. TCRdb redid the calling of the multiplex PCR reads with MiXCR, one entry per CDR3 protein. The sample lists under 450,000 distinct CDR3 sequences; approximately 25% were seen once. Sequences were derived from peripheral blood mononuclear cells (PBMCs), sampled when the disease was refractory, from a patient treated with antithyroid drugs. Every receptor here comes from a woman in her thirties or forties with Graves disease.

The gene calls are TRBV7-9 and TRBJ2-1; 12 bases are shared with TRBD1. Looked up from germline, CDR1 is SEHNR and CDR2 is FQNEAQ (reference sequence). This CDR3 region has 16 residues. After removal of 3 bases from V and 7 bases from J, the junction contained 7 bases not matched to a gene. The CDR3 spells CASSFWGQGALNEQFF. CDR3 DNA sequence: TGTGCCAGCAGCTTTTGGGGACAGGGGGCGTTGAATGAGCAGTTCTTC. Complete variable domain (other parts from reference TRBV7-9 and TRBJ2-1): DTGVSQNPRHKITKRGQNVTFRCDPISEHNRLYWYRQTLGQGPEFLTYFQNEAQLEKSRLLSDRFSAERPKGSFSTLEIQRTEQGDSAMYLCASSFWGQGALNEQFFGPGTRLTVL.

Only one count was recorded for this clonotype. The J gene is TRBJ2-1, the V gene TRBV12-3 or TRBV12-4, with D unresolved. The CDR3 is made up of 16 amino acids. V dropped 5 bases and J dropped 0 bases, with 14 bases sitting between them. The CDR3 coding sequence is TGTGCCAGCAGTCCCTACCCGGGTAACTCCTACAATGAGCAGTTCTTC. Translated: CASSPYPGNSYNEQFF.

As concerns this clonotype: Sequence at one end of the junction differs from germline and may be a read error. This chain connects TRBV20-1 to TRBJ2-5; D gene ambiguous. The CDR3 loop spans 12 amino acids. Germline CDR1 reads DFQATT; CDR2 reads SNEGSKA (reference sequence). The CDR3 sequence is CSAGDILETQYF. Written as DNA, the CDR3 is TGCAGTGCTGGAGACATCCTAGAGACCCAGTACTTC.

In this sample, this clonotype turned up many times. V is TRBV20-1 and J is TRBJ2-7; possible D gene TRBD2, 6 bases. Trimming took 2 bases from V and 2 from J, leaving 10 bases between them. The CDR3 spans 13 residues. The germline gives CDR1 DFQATT, CDR2 SNEGSKA (reference sequence). CDR3: CSARWRGPYEQYF. CDR3 nucleotide sequence: TGCAGTGCTAGATGGCGGGGACCCTACGAGCAGTACTTC.

The V and J genes are TRBV20-1 and TRBJ2-7; 9 bases align to TRBD2. Germline CDR1 reads DFQATT; CDR2 reads SNEGSKA (reference sequence). CDR3 length: 15 residues. The V segment lost 3 bases and the J segment 6 bases; nucleotides outside the gene matches: 12. The DNA for the CDR3 is TGCAGTGCTAGGGATCCAGCGGGAGGCGGGGCCGAGCAGTACTTC. Its protein is CSARDPAGGGAEQYF.

This clonotype was counted many times. The chain carries TRBV11-1 and TRBJ2-1, with no clear D. V was trimmed by 7 bases and J by 3 bases, leaving 13 bases between them. Per germline, CDR1 SGHAT and CDR2 FQDESV (reference sequence). There are 14 residues in the CDR3. CDR3 sequence (DNA): TGTGCCAGCACCTACTCTGGGGACTACAATGAGCAGTTCTTC. This encodes CASTYSGDYNEQFF. Full variable domain (missing parts from reference TRBV11-1 and TRBJ2-1): EAEVAQSPRYKITEKSQAVAFWCDPISGHATLYWYRQILGQGPELLVQFQDESVVDDSQLPKDRFSAERLKGVDSTLKIQPAELGDSAMYLCASTYSGDYNEQFFGPGTRLTVL.

V and J are TRBV7-8 and TRBJ2-3, with D hard to call. The CDR3 loop spans 15 amino acids. CDR1 is SGHVS, CDR2 FQNEAQ, per germline. Trimming removed 5 bases from V and 0 bases from J, with 12 bases in between. The CDR3 bases are TGTGCCAGCAGCCGGGCCCATACTAGCACAGATACGCAGTATTTT. As protein: CASSRAHTSTDTQYF.

This clonotype was recorded many times. The gene calls are TRBV6-2 or TRBV6-3 and TRBJ2-3; D remains unclear. The length of the CDR3 is 15 residues. V was clipped by 2 bases and J by 4 bases, with 13 bases between them. Germline values: CDR1 MNHEY, CDR2 SVGEGT. As DNA, the CDR3 is TGTGCCAGCAGTTACGGAGTCATTGGATCAGATACGCAGTATTTT. Its protein product is CASSYGVIGSDTQYF.

This clonotype came up a few times. The chain couples TRBV7-9 to TRBJ1-2, with D unresolved. Germline V gene lookup returns CDR1 SEHNR and CDR2 FQNEAQ (reference sequence). This CDR3 is built from 14 residues. Trimming removed 5 bases at V and 8 bases at J, with 18 bases between. CDR3 sequence (DNA): TGTGCCAGCAGCCCCGCCATAGTATCACTGGGCTACACCTTC. It is translated as CASSPAIVSLGYTF.

Notes on this clonotype: A much larger clone lies a single base off, so this may be a read error. The chain has TRBV11-2 and TRBJ2-7; the match to TRBD2 covers 8 bases. Looked up from germline, CDR1 is SGHAT and CDR2 is FQNNGV. The CDR3 is made up of 16 amino acids. The CDR3 coding sequence is TGTGCCAGCAGCCCACCAAGCGGGAGTCTCCGCTACGGGCAGTACTTC. Amino acid sequence: CASSPPSGSLRYGQYF.

This clonotype was counted between two and nine times. The chain links TRBV28 to TRBJ2-7, with 7 positions matching TRBD2. Trimming took 11 bases from V and 4 from J; bases not matched to a gene: 14. The CDR3 runs to 14 residues. CDR1 and CDR2 (germline): MDHEN, SYDVKM. CDR3 bases: TGTGCCCGCCTCGGCGGGAGAGAACTTTACGAGCAGTACTTC. Protein: CARLGGRELYEQYF. The entire variable domain, with the rest obtained from reference TRBV28 and TRBJ2-7, is as follows: DVKVTQSSRYLVKRTGEKVFLECVQDMDHENMFWYRQDPGLGLRLIYFSYDVKMKEKGDIPEGYSVSREKKERFSLILESASTNQTSMYLCARLGGRELYEQYFGPGTRLTVT.

This clonotype appeared a few times. The V gene is TRBV7-8, the J gene TRBJ2-5; 11 nucleotides agree with TRBD1. Germline trimming cut 5 bases from V and 0 bases from J; bases unmatched to any gene: 5. The CDR3 covers 16 residues. In germline, CDR1 is SGHVS, CDR2 FQNEAQ. The CDR3 DNA reads TGTGCCAGCAGCGTACGGGACAGGGGGTACCAAGAGACCCAGTACTTC. This encodes CASSVRDRGYQETQYF.

Turning to this clonotype: A much larger clonotype is one base distant, so this may be a read error. The chain links TRBV11-2 to TRBJ2-7; 9 positions match TRBD2. Germline V CDR1 and CDR2: SGHAT, FQNNGV. The CDR3 runs 14 residues. J gave up 5 bases and V 5 bases, and 7 bases lay outside the gene matches. CDR3 region: CASSVYSGSHEQYF. CDR3 coding DNA: TGTGCCAGCAGCGTCTATAGCGGGAGTCACGAGCAGTACTTC.

This clonotype was recorded at least ten times. The chain uses TRBV29-1 and TRBJ1-1; D gene uncertain. V dropped 2 bases and J dropped 6 bases, with 10 bases sitting between them. Germline assignment: CDR1 SQVTM and CDR2 ANQGSEA. The CDR3 sequence is 12 residues long. CDR3 protein: CSVESRSPEAFF. DNA of the CDR3: TGCAGCGTTGAATCCCGGAGCCCTGAAGCTTTCTTT.

About this clonotype: A far larger clone is one base from this, pointing to a likely read error. The V and J genes are TRBV28 and TRBJ1-5, with TRBD1 as a possible D gene (5 bases). Germline CDR1 and CDR2: MDHEN and SYDVKM. CDR3 length equals 13 residues. The DNA of the CDR3 is TGTGCCCGCAGCTTTTGGGGGAATCAGCCCCAGCATTTT. Its translation: CARSFWGNQPQHF.

This clonotype has only one observation. J is TRBJ1-5 and V is TRBV12-3 or TRBV12-4; 10 bases line up with TRBD1. Unmatched junction bases numbered 6, after V lost 2 bases and J lost 2 bases. The CDR3 loop spans 17 amino acids. This CDR3 is CASSLMGGTGGNQPQHF. CDR3 in DNA: TGTGCCAGCAGTTTAATGGGGGGGACAGGGGGCAATCAGCCCCAGCATTTT.

This clonotype was observed at least ten times. The chain recombines TRBV2 with TRBJ2-7; D perhaps matches TRBD1 (6 bases). CDR1 is SNHLY, CDR2 FYNNEI, per germline. Deletions cut 4 bases from V and 4 bases from J, with 32 bases between. This CDR3 region has 20 residues. The CDR3 protein is CASSGTKREETGLWRYEQYF. CDR3 DNA: TGTGCCAGCAGTGGCACTAAGAGAGAGGAGACAGGTCTGTGGAGATACGAGCAGTACTTC. The complete variable domain, with remaining parts taken from reference TRBV2 and TRBJ2-7, reads EPEVTQTPSHQVTQMGQEVILRCVPISNHLYFYWYRQILGQKVEFLVSFYNNEISEKSEIFDDQFSVERPDGSNFTLKIRSTKLEDSAMYFCASSGTKREETGLWRYEQYFGPGTRLTVT.

Many counts were recorded for this clonotype. This sequence joins TRBV12-3 or TRBV12-4 and TRBJ2-2; D ambiguous. The CDR3 length is 14 residues. Deletions cut 3 bases from V and 5 bases from J, with 10 bases between. In DNA, the CDR3 is TGTGCCAGCAGTTTGGTTTACGGGACCGGGGAGCTGTTTTTT. Residues: CASSLVYGTGELFF.

V gene TRBV4-1 combines with J gene TRBJ1-2; D gene unclear. The germline V and J ends were trimmed by 0 bases and 4 bases, with 6 bases remaining between them. CDR3 length equals 13 residues. Per germline, CDR1 MGHRA and CDR2 YSYEKL. This CDR3 is CASSQDGIYGYTF. The CDR3 region has the DNA TGCGCCAGCAGCCAAGATGGGATCTATGGCTACACCTTC.

The CDR3 DNA reads TGTGCCATCAGTGAGTCATTACAGTTCAGAGGAAACACCATATATTTT. Translation gives CAISESLQFRGNTIYF. The chain joins TRBV10-3 to TRBJ1-3; D is undetermined. This CDR3 has 16 residues. Germline V lookup: CDR1 ENHRY, CDR2 SYGVKD. Trimming cost V 0 bases and J 4 bases, with 13 bases left between them.

The chain joins TRBV3-1 to TRBJ2-4, with a tentative D call TRBD2 (5 bases). V lost 1 base, J lost 0 bases, and 13 bases lay in between. This CDR3 is built from 17 residues. Germline loops: CDR1 LGHDT, CDR2 YNNKEL (reference sequence). The CDR3 sequence: CASSQGGRGLAKNIQYF. CDR3 nucleotides: TGTGCCAGCAGCCAAGGGGGTCGGGGATTAGCCAAAAACATTCAGTACTTC.

Concerning this clonotype: A junction boundary mismatches the germline segment, possibly from a read error. This chain uses TRBV3-1 with TRBJ1-4; no reliable D call. The germline V gene encodes CDR1 LGHDT and CDR2 YNNKEL (reference sequence). CDR3 length equals 13 residues. This chain's CDR3 is CASMSFTNEELFF. The CDR3 region has the DNA TGTGCCAGCATGAGCTTTACTAATGAAGAACTGTTTTTT.

The V gene is TRBV2, the J gene TRBJ1-4, with TRBD1 matching over 8 bases. With V trimmed by 4 bases and J by 4 bases, 5 bases remained unmatched. This CDR3 spans 15 amino acids. Germline V gives CDR1 SNHLY, CDR2 FYNNEI. The CDR3 loop is CASSGQGSSNEKLFF. The DNA for the CDR3 is TGTGCCAGCAGTGGACAGGGGTCAAGTAATGAAAAACTGTTTTTT.

Concerning this clonotype: This may be a read error: a much more frequent sequence differs by one nucleotide. The genes are TRBV6-1 and TRBJ2-5; no clear D gene. The V end lost 5 bases, the J end lost 2 bases, and 18 bases lay between the germline ends. The CDR3 runs to 16 residues. Germline CDR1 is MNHNS and CDR2 is SASEGT. CDR3 sequence (DNA): TGTGCCAGCAGTAAAAGCCCACGGCTAGAACAAGAGACCCAGTACTTC. Amino acids: CASSKSPRLEQETQYF.

The V call is TRBV5-1, the J call TRBJ1-4, with a tentative D call TRBD1 (6 bases). Trimming left V 1 base short and J 7 bases short, with 14 bases between. The CDR3 sequence is 15 residues long. Germline CDR1 SGHRS, CDR2 YFSETQ. In DNA, the CDR3 is TGCGCCAGCAGCTTGTCCCAGGGAGGGGGTGAAAAACTGTTTTTT. Amino acids: CASSLSQGGGEKLFF.

By sample share, this clonotype is medium-sized. V gene TRBV28 combines with J gene TRBJ1-5, with unresolved D. V was trimmed by 2 bases and J by 5 bases, leaving 13 bases between them. Per germline, CDR1 MDHEN and CDR2 SYDVKM. This CDR3 has 15 amino acids. CDR3 coding DNA: TGTGCCAGCAGTTTAGTCGTTGCTACAGATCAGCCCCAGCATTTT. This translates into CASSLVVATDQPQHF.

In this sample, this clonotype turned up many times. The chain is built from TRBV12-3 or TRBV12-4 and TRBJ2-7; the match to TRBD2 covers 12 bases. This CDR3 has 15 residues. After removal of 3 bases from V and 2 bases from J, the junction contained 2 bases not matched to a gene. CDR3 amino acids: CASSFLAGGPYEQYF. The CDR3 DNA follows: TGTGCCAGCAGTTTTCTAGCGGGAGGGCCCTACGAGCAGTACTTC.

This clonotype was seen many times. The chain couples TRBV11-2 to TRBJ1-5, with 9 bases that match TRBD1. V lost 4 bases to trimming and J lost 2 bases; unmatched junction nucleotides: 0. This CDR3 is built from 14 residues. Germline-derived CDR1 and CDR2 are SGHAT and FQNNGV. DNA for the CDR3: TGTGCCAGCAGCTGGACAGGGGGCAATCAGCCCCAGCATTTT. Translation: CASSWTGGNQPQHF.

The rearrangement uses TRBV29-1 and TRBJ2-1, with TRBD2 matching over 8 bases. J was trimmed by 4 bases and V by 5 bases; bases with no gene match: 7. The V gene's germline CDR1 is SQVTM and CDR2 ANQGSEA. CDR3 length equals 14 residues. The DNA for the CDR3 is TGCAGCGTTAGCGGGAGTATAGGTTACAATGAGCAGTTCTTC. Protein product: CSVSGSIGYNEQFF.